This T cell receptor (beta chain) appears in the sequencing data of a study of T cells in Graves' hyperthyroidism and ophthalmopathy. TCR beta CDR3 regions were amplified from RNA transcripts. HTBI primers drove first-round RT-PCR of the TCR CDR3. TCRdb processed the multiplex PCR reads anew with MiXCR; each CDR3 protein has one entry. The table lists approximately 700,000 distinct CDR3 sequences, about 45% of them singletons. Trimming at V came to 2 bases and at J to 6 bases, leaving 1 base not matched to a gene. The germline gives CDR1 SGHKS, CDR2 YYEKEE (reference sequence). The CDR3 sequence is 14 residues long.

V gene TRBV5-5 combines with J gene TRBJ2-2, with TRBD2 matching 10 bases. Material for sequencing was peripheral blood or thyroid tissue (not recorded which). The clonotype was recovered from an adult man with Graves' disease, either hyperthyroidism or ophthalmopathy (not recorded which). The CDR3 DNA is TGTGCCAGCAGCTTACTAGCGGGACCCGGGGAGCTGTTTTTT. This encodes CASSLLAGPGELFF.